Described below is a single T cell receptor beta chain sequence and its context. Treatment defined: randomized to nivolumab then ipilimumab (arm A) or the reverse (arm B). None of the patients previously received DNA-damaging chemotherapy. Sorted cells were live CD3+CD8+, lacking CD19 and CD56, from PBMCs. The data are from a study of sequential checkpoint blockade in melanoma. The wider study: Randomization was 1:1 between first-line nivolumab→ipilimumab and ipilimumab→nivolumab.

The data were produced by immunoSEQ multiplex PCR, yet TCRdb's version contains in-frame clones alone and is incomplete. The table records some 10,000 clones, roughly 73% of them present only once. This specimen consisted of CD8+ T cells sorted from blood (inferred from file names), obtained from a patient given nivolumab and ipilimumab in sequence. The sequence derives from a human donor with melanoma.

CDR3: CASSSGPGQPQHF. For the CDR3, the DNA is TGTGCCAGCAGCTCAGGCCCGGGGCAGCCCCAGCATTTT. The chain joins TRBV7-8 to TRBJ1-5; D gene ambiguous. The germline V and J ends were trimmed by 4 bases and 7 bases, with 11 bases remaining between them. The CDR3 is 13 residues long. Germline values: CDR1 SGHVS, CDR2 FQNEAQ.